This T cell receptor (beta chain) emerged from a study of cytomegalovirus exposure and HLA in healthy donors. Study-level background: Unique TCRs numbering some 93 million, obtained from HLA-typed donors, made up an early data release.

The CDR3 runs to 15 residues. Germline CDR1 is SEHNR and CDR2 is FQNEAQ (reference sequence). V trimming: 1 base; J trimming: 2 bases; junction bases outside the gene matches: 2. The PCR had 60 Vbeta and 13 Jbeta primers. Clones were read by immunoSEQ multiplex PCR, and TCRdb kept only the in-frame ones, dropping some. The table has roughly 150,000 clones, about 88% seen once. Sample: PBMCs. This sequence was found in a man in his thirties or forties in good health and CMV-seropositive. The gene calls are TRBV7-9 and TRBJ2-3, with 8 nucleotides matching TRBD2. The CDR3 DNA reads as TGTGCCAGCAGCTTAGGAGCGGGAGCCACAGATACGCAGTATTTT. As protein: CASSLGAGATDTQYF.